The rows below give T cell receptor beta chains drawn from one sample of a study of identical twins. TCRdb independently ran MiXCR on the 5' RACE reads; one entry per CDR3 protein. The sample shows 200,000 to 250,000 distinct CDR3 sequences, 10% to 15% of them seen only once. The sample was also reused in another study, on yellow fever vaccine responses in identical twins.

Sequences were obtained from memory (CD45RO+) T cells sorted from blood. Every receptor here comes from a woman aged 18-29 years in good health. Both conserved end residues are part of each CDR3. The order of the fields is V gene, D gene, J gene, clone size, CDR3 length, CDR3 protein, CDR3 DNA. D genes are given only for firm matches. Some rows have no size entry. The others give once, few or many, or a class for an expanded clone.

v_call: TRBV7-2; d_call: NA; j_call: TRBJ2-1; clone_size: few; cdr3_length: 12; cdr3_aa: CASSREVGEQFF; cdr3_nt: TGTGCCAGCAGCCGAGAGGTGGGGGAGCAGTTCTTC
v_call: TRBV5-6; d_call: TRBD1; j_call: TRBJ1-4; clone_size: NA; cdr3_length: 14; cdr3_aa: CASSTPGTDEKLFF; cdr3_nt: TGTGCCAGCAGCACCCCTGGGACAGATGAAAAACTGTTTTTT
v_call: TRBV12-3/TRBV12-4; d_call: NA; j_call: TRBJ1-3; clone_size: NA; cdr3_length: 15; cdr3_aa: CASTEDGSSGNTIYF; cdr3_nt: TGTGCCAGCACTGAAGACGGAAGCTCTGGAAACACCATATATTTT
v_call: TRBV5-6; d_call: NA; j_call: TRBJ2-7; clone_size: few; cdr3_length: 15; cdr3_aa: CASSLRGGAAYEQYF; cdr3_nt: TGTGCCAGCAGCTTGCGTGGCGGGGCCGCCTACGAGCAGTACTTC
v_call: TRBV27; d_call: TRBD2; j_call: TRBJ2-3; clone_size: few; cdr3_length: 17; cdr3_aa: CASSSPAGESYTDTQYF; cdr3_nt: TGTGCCAGCAGTTCCCCAGCGGGAGAGTCGTACACAGATACGCAGTATTTT
v_call: TRBV5-1; d_call: TRBD1; j_call: TRBJ2-5; clone_size: NA; cdr3_length: 15; cdr3_aa: CASSRGQGMAETQYF; cdr3_nt: TGCGCCAGCAGCCGCGGACAGGGGATGGCAGAGACCCAGTACTTC
v_call: TRBV20-1; d_call: NA; j_call: TRBJ1-2; clone_size: NA; cdr3_length: 14; cdr3_aa: CSAFTDSQGYGYTF; cdr3_nt: TGCAGTGCCTTTACCGACAGCCAGGGGTATGGCTACACCTTC
v_call: TRBV29-1; d_call: TRBD2; j_call: TRBJ2-1; clone_size: few; cdr3_length: 14; cdr3_aa: CSVEEGLAGEEQFF; cdr3_nt: TGCAGCGTTGAAGAGGGGCTAGCGGGGGAGGAGCAGTTCTTC
v_call: TRBV12-3/TRBV12-4; d_call: NA; j_call: TRBJ1-5; clone_size: NA; cdr3_length: 14; cdr3_aa: CASTNGLSNQPQHF; cdr3_nt: TGTGCCAGCACGAACGGACTGAGCAATCAGCCCCAGCATTTT
v_call: TRBV5-5; d_call: TRBD1; j_call: TRBJ2-7; clone_size: NA; cdr3_length: 16; cdr3_aa: CASSLGGQGASYEQYF; cdr3_nt: TGTGCCAGCAGCTTGGGGGGACAGGGGGCTAGCTACGAGCAGTACTTC
v_call: TRBV5-1; d_call: TRBD1; j_call: TRBJ1-3; clone_size: many; cdr3_length: 14; cdr3_aa: CASSLGQAGNTIYF; cdr3_nt: TGCGCCAGCAGCCTGGGACAGGCTGGAAACACCATATATTTT
v_call: TRBV28; d_call: NA; j_call: TRBJ1-6; clone_size: few; cdr3_length: 15; cdr3_aa: CASRTGSSYNSPLHF; cdr3_nt: TGTGCCAGCCGGACCGGCAGCTCCTATAATTCACCCCTCCACTTT
v_call: TRBV4-3; d_call: NA; j_call: TRBJ2-1; clone_size: few; cdr3_length: 17; cdr3_aa: CASSQIPTRDRDNEQFF; cdr3_nt: TGCGCCAGCAGCCAGATTCCAACCCGGGACCGAGACAATGAGCAGTTCTTC
v_call: TRBV11-1; d_call: NA; j_call: TRBJ1-1; clone_size: NA; cdr3_length: 16; cdr3_aa: CASRPDGGQPNTEAFF; cdr3_nt: TGTGCCAGCAGGCCCGACGGGGGACAACCGAACACTGAAGCTTTCTTT
v_call: TRBV30; d_call: TRBD1; j_call: TRBJ2-4; clone_size: NA; cdr3_length: 15; cdr3_aa: CAWTTGGGGKNIQYF; cdr3_nt: TGTGCCTGGACCACAGGGGGCGGAGGCAAAAACATTCAGTACTTC
v_call: TRBV11-1; d_call: NA; j_call: TRBJ2-1; clone_size: NA; cdr3_length: 15; cdr3_aa: CASSFLPSSYNEQFF; cdr3_nt: TGTGCCAGCAGCTTTCTCCCCAGCTCCTACAATGAGCAGTTCTTC
v_call: TRBV5-1; d_call: TRBD2; j_call: TRBJ2-1; clone_size: many; cdr3_length: 15; cdr3_aa: CASSFTSGGGDEQFF; cdr3_nt: TGCGCCAGCAGCTTCACTAGCGGGGGGGGCGATGAGCAGTTCTTC
v_call: TRBV5-1; d_call: NA; j_call: TRBJ1-2; clone_size: many; cdr3_length: 13; cdr3_aa: CASSSGTNYGYTF; cdr3_nt: TGCGCCAGCAGCTCCGGGACAAACTATGGCTACACCTTC
v_call: TRBV12-3/TRBV12-4; d_call: TRBD2; j_call: TRBJ2-5; clone_size: many; cdr3_length: 15; cdr3_aa: CASSLSPSGSETQYF; cdr3_nt: TGTGCCAGCAGTTTATCCCCTAGCGGGAGTGAGACCCAGTACTTC
v_call: TRBV9; d_call: TRBD1; j_call: TRBJ2-1; clone_size: many; cdr3_length: 17; cdr3_aa: CASSVDTGQGVRNEQFF; cdr3_nt: TGTGCCAGCAGCGTAGATACGGGACAGGGGGTAAGGAATGAGCAGTTCTTC
v_call: TRBV7-3; d_call: TRBD1; j_call: TRBJ1-1; clone_size: NA; cdr3_length: 14; cdr3_aa: CASSANDRGTEAFF; cdr3_nt: TGTGCCAGCAGCGCAAACGACAGGGGCACTGAAGCTTTCTTT
v_call: TRBV12-3/TRBV12-4; d_call: TRBD2; j_call: TRBJ2-1; clone_size: NA; cdr3_length: 15; cdr3_aa: CASSFVRGGYNEQFF; cdr3_nt: TGTGCCAGCAGTTTTGTCCGGGGGGGTTACAATGAGCAGTTCTTC
v_call: TRBV6-5; d_call: NA; j_call: TRBJ2-1; clone_size: many; cdr3_length: 16; cdr3_aa: CASSYSGARSYNEQFF; cdr3_nt: TGTGCCAGCAGTTACTCGGGGGCTAGGTCCTACAATGAGCAGTTCTTC
v_call: TRBV20-1; d_call: TRBD1; j_call: TRBJ2-1; clone_size: NA; cdr3_length: 15; cdr3_aa: CSAEKTGGFYNEQFF; cdr3_nt: TGCAGTGCCGAAAAAACAGGGGGCTTTTACAATGAGCAGTTCTTC
v_call: TRBV12-3/TRBV12-4; d_call: TRBD1; j_call: TRBJ1-2; clone_size: many; cdr3_length: 18; cdr3_aa: CASSFLRPGTGGNYGYTF; cdr3_nt: TGTGCCAGCAGTTTCCTTCGCCCCGGGACAGGGGGCAACTATGGCTACACCTTC
v_call: TRBV14; d_call: NA; j_call: TRBJ2-7; clone_size: NA; cdr3_length: 13; cdr3_aa: CASSQDISREQYF; cdr3_nt: TGTGCCAGCAGCCAAGATATTAGTAGAGAGCAGTACTTC
v_call: TRBV2; d_call: NA; j_call: TRBJ2-6; clone_size: NA; cdr3_length: 14; cdr3_aa: CASREEAGANVLTF; cdr3_nt: TGTGCCAGCAGGGAGGAGGCTGGGGCCAACGTCCTGACTTTC
v_call: TRBV20-1; d_call: TRBD1; j_call: TRBJ2-2; clone_size: many; cdr3_length: 14; cdr3_aa: CSATGTGGTGELFF; cdr3_nt: TGCAGTGCTACAGGGACAGGGGGTACCGGGGAGCTGTTTTTT
v_call: TRBV10-1; d_call: TRBD2; j_call: TRBJ2-5; clone_size: many; cdr3_length: 13; cdr3_aa: CASSDSGRKTQYF; cdr3_nt: TGCGCCAGCAGTGACTCCGGGAGGAAGACCCAGTACTTC
v_call: TRBV11-2; d_call: NA; j_call: TRBJ1-6; clone_size: NA; cdr3_length: 15; cdr3_aa: CASSLAWQKESPLHF; cdr3_nt: TGTGCCAGCAGCTTAGCGTGGCAAAAGGAGTCACCCCTCCACTTT
v_call: TRBV7-2; d_call: TRBD2; j_call: TRBJ2-5; clone_size: many; cdr3_length: 15; cdr3_aa: CASSKGTSAQETQYF; cdr3_nt: TGTGCCAGCAGCAAGGGGACTAGCGCCCAAGAGACCCAGTACTTC
v_call: TRBV9; d_call: NA; j_call: TRBJ2-2; clone_size: many; cdr3_length: 14; cdr3_aa: CASSVRTNTGELFF; cdr3_nt: TGTGCCAGCAGCGTGAGGACTAACACCGGGGAGCTGTTTTTT
v_call: TRBV3-1; d_call: NA; j_call: TRBJ1-6; clone_size: NA; cdr3_length: 15; cdr3_aa: CASSPRRQGSSPLHF; cdr3_nt: TGTGCCAGCAGCCCACGTCGTCAGGGGAGTTCACCCCTCCACTTT
v_call: TRBV29-1; d_call: NA; j_call: TRBJ1-3; clone_size: NA; cdr3_length: 14; cdr3_aa: CSVETGARDATIYF; cdr3_nt: TGCAGCGTTGAAACCGGGGCCCGAGATGCCACCATATATTTT
v_call: TRBV4-1; d_call: TRBD2; j_call: TRBJ2-3; clone_size: NA; cdr3_length: 18; cdr3_aa: CASSQTGEIAGATDTQYF; cdr3_nt: TGCGCCAGCAGCCAAACAGGGGAAATAGCGGGAGCTACAGATACGCAGTATTTT
v_call: TRBV20-1; d_call: NA; j_call: TRBJ2-7; clone_size: few; cdr3_length: 12; cdr3_aa: CSARDLEPEQYF; cdr3_nt: TGCAGTGCTAGAGATTTGGAACCCGAGCAGTACTTC
v_call: TRBV6-2/TRBV6-3; d_call: TRBD1; j_call: TRBJ2-3; clone_size: few; cdr3_length: 14; cdr3_aa: CASSYGTGEDTQYF; cdr3_nt: TGTGCCAGCAGTTATGGGACAGGAGAAGATACGCAGTATTTT
v_call: TRBV7-2; d_call: NA; j_call: TRBJ2-2; clone_size: many; cdr3_length: 16; cdr3_aa: CASSPVGTANTGELFF; cdr3_nt: TGTGCCAGCAGCCCGGTTGGGACTGCGAACACCGGGGAGCTGTTTTTT
v_call: TRBV5-6; d_call: NA; j_call: TRBJ2-7; clone_size: few; cdr3_length: 14; cdr3_aa: CASSQASQAYEQYF; cdr3_nt: TGTGCCAGCAGCCAAGCGTCGCAAGCCTACGAGCAGTACTTC
v_call: TRBV20-1; d_call: NA; j_call: TRBJ2-6; clone_size: few; cdr3_length: 14; cdr3_aa: CSARGRSGANVLTF; cdr3_nt: TGCAGTGCTAGAGGGCGCTCTGGGGCCAACGTCCTGACTTTC
v_call: TRBV6-2/TRBV6-3; d_call: NA; j_call: TRBJ2-1; clone_size: many; cdr3_length: 14; cdr3_aa: CASSYSADYNEQFF; cdr3_nt: TGTGCCAGCAGTTATTCCGCGGATTACAATGAGCAGTTCTTC
v_call: TRBV20-1; d_call: TRBD2; j_call: TRBJ2-7; clone_size: few; cdr3_length: 12; cdr3_aa: CSAGEGTYEQYF; cdr3_nt: TGCAGTGCTGGGGAGGGGACCTACGAGCAGTACTTC
v_call: TRBV3-1; d_call: TRBD2; j_call: TRBJ2-1; clone_size: many; cdr3_length: 14; cdr3_aa: CASSLGGLVNEQFF; cdr3_nt: TGTGCCAGCAGCCTTGGCGGACTAGTGAATGAGCAGTTCTTC
v_call: TRBV27; d_call: NA; j_call: TRBJ2-1; clone_size: few; cdr3_length: 14; cdr3_aa: CASSNLIARHEQFF; cdr3_nt: TGTGCCAGCTCCAACCTTATAGCCCGCCATGAGCAGTTCTTC
v_call: TRBV25-1; d_call: TRBD1; j_call: TRBJ2-6; clone_size: NA; cdr3_length: 17; cdr3_aa: CASRTDRGITGANVLTF; cdr3_nt: TGTGCCAGCAGAACAGACAGGGGGATAACTGGGGCCAACGTCCTGACTTTC
v_call: TRBV10-2; d_call: TRBD1; j_call: TRBJ2-5; clone_size: NA; cdr3_length: 16; cdr3_aa: CASSGTDRAVLETQYF; cdr3_nt: TGCGCCAGCAGTGGAACCGACAGGGCAGTTTTGGAGACCCAGTACTTC
v_call: TRBV29-1; d_call: NA; j_call: TRBJ2-1; clone_size: few; cdr3_length: 15; cdr3_aa: CSVGGGALPYNEQFF; cdr3_nt: TGCAGCGTTGGGGGGGGGGCGCTTCCCTACAATGAGCAGTTCTTC
v_call: TRBV5-1; d_call: NA; j_call: TRBJ2-7; clone_size: many; cdr3_length: 13; cdr3_aa: CASSLEGYYEQYF; cdr3_nt: TGCGCCAGCAGCTTGGAGGGCTACTACGAGCAGTACTTC
v_call: TRBV14; d_call: TRBD2; j_call: TRBJ2-1; clone_size: NA; cdr3_length: 16; cdr3_aa: CASSPLAGGATNEQFF; cdr3_nt: TGTGCCAGCAGCCCCTTAGCGGGAGGGGCCACCAATGAGCAGTTCTTC
v_call: TRBV10-3; d_call: NA; j_call: TRBJ2-3; clone_size: NA; cdr3_length: 15; cdr3_aa: CAISESTPGLGAQYF; cdr3_nt: TGTGCCATCAGTGAGTCGACTCCGGGCTTGGGGGCGCAGTATTTT
v_call: TRBV5-1; d_call: NA; j_call: TRBJ1-1; clone_size: many; cdr3_length: 16; cdr3_aa: CASSPPLRTGNTEAFF; cdr3_nt: TGCGCCAGCAGCCCACCACTCAGGACGGGGAACACTGAAGCTTTCTTT
v_call: TRBV19; d_call: TRBD2; j_call: TRBJ2-7; clone_size: few; cdr3_length: 15; cdr3_aa: CASSPRSGVSYEQYF; cdr3_nt: TGTGCCAGTAGTCCTCGTAGCGGGGTCTCCTACGAGCAGTACTTC
v_call: TRBV28; d_call: NA; j_call: TRBJ2-6; clone_size: NA; cdr3_length: 17; cdr3_aa: CASSMVGGSLKANVLTF; cdr3_nt: TGTGCCAGCAGTATGGTGGGGGGCTCCCTAAAGGCCAACGTCCTGACTTTC
v_call: TRBV11-2; d_call: NA; j_call: TRBJ2-3; clone_size: few; cdr3_length: 13; cdr3_aa: CASSHRFGNTQYF; cdr3_nt: TGTGCCAGCAGCCATAGGTTCGGCAATACGCAGTATTTT
v_call: TRBV7-6; d_call: NA; j_call: TRBJ2-7; clone_size: NA; cdr3_length: 16; cdr3_aa: CASSLAGGRRTYEQYF; cdr3_nt: TGTGCCAGCAGCTTAGCGGGGGGCAGGCGCACCTACGAGCAGTACTTC